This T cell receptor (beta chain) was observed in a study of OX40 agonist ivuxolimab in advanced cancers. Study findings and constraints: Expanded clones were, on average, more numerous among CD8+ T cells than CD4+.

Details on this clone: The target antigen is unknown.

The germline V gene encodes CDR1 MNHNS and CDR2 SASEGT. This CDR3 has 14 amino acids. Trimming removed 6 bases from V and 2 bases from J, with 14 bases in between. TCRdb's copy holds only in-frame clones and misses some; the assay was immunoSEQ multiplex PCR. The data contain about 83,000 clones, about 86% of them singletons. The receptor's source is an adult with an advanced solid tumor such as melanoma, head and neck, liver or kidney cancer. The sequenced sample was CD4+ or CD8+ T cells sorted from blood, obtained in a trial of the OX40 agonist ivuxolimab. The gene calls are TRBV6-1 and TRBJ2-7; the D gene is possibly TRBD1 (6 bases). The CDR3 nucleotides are TGTGCCAGCAGACTCTCCAGGGGAACCTACGAGCAGTACTTC. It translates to CASRLSRGTYEQYF.